This is a list of T cell receptor beta chains from one sample in a study of T-cell reconstitution after alpha-beta-depleted transplantation in children. TCRdb processed the PCR reads anew with MiXCR; each CDR3 protein has one entry. The sample holds nearly 400,000 distinct CDR3 sequences, about 20% seen once. The source material was PBMCs from the stem cell graft donor, sampled from the stem cell graft. These receptors were collected from a human donor who donated a stem cell graft to a child with acute myeloid leukemia. The CDR3 runs from the conserved cysteine through the conserved F or W. Clone size is shown for a subset of rows, as once, few, many or a class of expanded clone.

abundance: NA
v_gene: TRBV20-1
j_gene: TRBJ1-6
CDR3aa: CSASSWAATDNSPLHF

abundance: NA
v_gene: TRBV5-1
j_gene: TRBJ2-2
CDR3aa: CASRAPLLAGGPLSGELFF

abundance: NA
v_gene: TRBV15
j_gene: TRBJ2-7
CDR3aa: CATSRPIGRARYYEQYF

abundance: NA
v_gene: TRBV20-1
j_gene: TRBJ2-2
CDR3aa: CSPERGETGELFF

abundance: NA
v_gene: TRBV5-1
j_gene: TRBJ2-7
CDR3aa: CASSLETGVYEQYF

abundance: NA
v_gene: TRBV20-1
j_gene: TRBJ2-1
CDR3aa: CSARAALRLNNEQFF

abundance: many
v_gene: TRBV6-5
j_gene: TRBJ2-2
CDR3aa: CASSWGIPTGELFF

abundance: once
v_gene: TRBV28
j_gene: TRBJ2-1
CDR3aa: CASSSGGGSYNEQFF

abundance: NA
v_gene: TRBV15
j_gene: TRBJ1-3
CDR3aa: CATGRRGGSSGNTIYF

abundance: once
v_gene: TRBV20-1
j_gene: TRBJ1-4
CDR3aa: CSAGGVRDEKLFF

abundance: NA
v_gene: TRBV27
j_gene: TRBJ2-7
CDR3aa: CASKGPWAEQYF

abundance: few
v_gene: TRBV12-3/TRBV12-4
j_gene: TRBJ2-1
CDR3aa: CASRPQGAEQFF

abundance: NA
v_gene: TRBV28
j_gene: TRBJ2-3
CDR3aa: CASSTPRSDITDTQYF

abundance: NA
v_gene: TRBV28
j_gene: TRBJ2-1
CDR3aa: CASSGGAGLTSGIDDEQFF

abundance: few
v_gene: TRBV7-8
j_gene: TRBJ2-7
CDR3aa: CASSLAGLGITYEQYF

abundance: many
v_gene: TRBV11-2
j_gene: TRBJ2-3
CDR3aa: CASSLDSGSGATDTQYF

abundance: few
v_gene: TRBV20-1
j_gene: TRBJ2-7
CDR3aa: CSAPGQGVYEQYF

abundance: NA
v_gene: TRBV20-1
j_gene: TRBJ2-2
CDR3aa: CCAPGDLGTTNTGELFF

abundance: many
v_gene: TRBV27
j_gene: TRBJ2-1
CDR3aa: CASSSLGQGKIF

abundance: once
v_gene: TRBV7-9
j_gene: TRBJ1-2
CDR3aa: CASSMDRSGYTF

abundance: few
v_gene: TRBV7-6
j_gene: TRBJ2-7
CDR3aa: CASSVGQGEYEQYF

abundance: NA
v_gene: TRBV20-1
j_gene: TRBJ2-1
CDR3aa: CSALKGLESYNEQFF

abundance: many
v_gene: TRBV29-1
j_gene: TRBJ1-2
CDR3aa: CSVERDTSNYGYTF

abundance: many
v_gene: TRBV20-1
j_gene: TRBJ2-1
CDR3aa: CSAPEVTSGLYNEQFF

abundance: few
v_gene: TRBV6-1
j_gene: TRBJ2-4
CDR3aa: CASSRASIMDIQYF

abundance: few
v_gene: TRBV6-1
j_gene: TRBJ2-7
CDR3aa: CASSELVGLITDEQYF

abundance: NA
v_gene: TRBV29-1
j_gene: TRBJ2-1
CDR3aa: CSASARSGRPYNEQFF

abundance: NA
v_gene: TRBV12-3/TRBV12-4
j_gene: TRBJ1-2
CDR3aa: CASSYTGVRTNYGYTF

abundance: NA
v_gene: TRBV5-1
j_gene: TRBJ2-3
CDR3aa: CASSLTGRGADTQYF

abundance: NA
v_gene: TRBV25-1
j_gene: TRBJ2-3
CDR3aa: CASSEYTGRARDTQYF

abundance: NA
v_gene: TRBV25-1
j_gene: TRBJ2-1
CDR3aa: CASSEEDRVVNNEQFF

abundance: few
v_gene: TRBV6-1
j_gene: TRBJ1-5
CDR3aa: CASSLRGGPQHF

abundance: NA
v_gene: TRBV9
j_gene: TRBJ2-3
CDR3aa: CASSVVSSALGPDTQYF

abundance: few
v_gene: TRBV29-1
j_gene: TRBJ2-1
CDR3aa: CSVEGTESYNEQFF

abundance: many
v_gene: TRBV7-2
j_gene: TRBJ2-1
CDR3aa: CASSTREHNEQFF

abundance: few
v_gene: TRBV5-1
j_gene: TRBJ1-1
CDR3aa: CASSPDRVEAFF

abundance: few
v_gene: TRBV2
j_gene: TRBJ1-6
CDR3aa: CASILSSVGNSPLHF

abundance: once
v_gene: TRBV30
j_gene: TRBJ2-2
CDR3aa: CAGLQAATGELFF

abundance: NA
v_gene: TRBV7-2
j_gene: TRBJ2-3
CDR3aa: CASSRGSSGTDTQYF

abundance: many
v_gene: TRBV27
j_gene: TRBJ1-2
CDR3aa: CASSLGINYGYTF

abundance: NA
v_gene: TRBV7-6
j_gene: TRBJ2-1
CDR3aa: CASSLGAQGDPYNEQFF

abundance: many
v_gene: TRBV5-1
j_gene: TRBJ2-1
CDR3aa: CASSWDLAGGPRNEQFF

abundance: many
v_gene: TRBV20-1
j_gene: TRBJ1-3
CDR3aa: CSATDTGNTIYF

abundance: NA
v_gene: TRBV11-1
j_gene: TRBJ2-1
CDR3aa: CASKHPMTADEQFF

abundance: few
v_gene: TRBV29-1
j_gene: TRBJ2-2
CDR3aa: CSVEGRFGGELFF

abundance: NA
v_gene: TRBV12-3/TRBV12-4
j_gene: TRBJ2-7
CDR3aa: CASTKVAYEQYF

abundance: NA
v_gene: TRBV20-1
j_gene: TRBJ2-7
CDR3aa: CSATRGGTRYEQYF

abundance: many
v_gene: TRBV12-3/TRBV12-4
j_gene: TRBJ2-7
CDR3aa: CASSMTAGVGEQYF

abundance: NA
v_gene: TRBV4-2
j_gene: TRBJ2-1
CDR3aa: CASSQGGAGWDNEQFF

abundance: many
v_gene: TRBV29-1
j_gene: TRBJ1-1
CDR3aa: CSVVGNTEAFF

abundance: few
v_gene: TRBV6-1
j_gene: TRBJ2-1
CDR3aa: CASSGGSGRAFFDEQFF